These T cell receptor beta chains were read from a single sample in a study of OX40 agonist ivuxolimab in advanced cancers. Produced via immunoSEQ multiplex PCR; TCRdb's table is partial and in-frame only. Here the sample spans more than 95,000 clones, around 90% being singletons. Sequencing was performed on CD4+ or CD8+ T cells sorted from blood, taken in a trial of the OX40 agonist ivuxolimab. The receptor source for this set is an adult with an advanced solid tumor such as melanoma, head and neck, liver or kidney cancer. CDR3s include the opening cysteine and the closing phenylalanine or tryptophan. The D gene is left open where the match is weak. Clone size appears in some rows only: once, few, many, or a class for an expanded clone.

14 - TRBJ1-1 many TRBV10-3 TGTGCCATCAGGAGAGGACAGCTGAACACTGAAGCTTTCTTT CAIRRGQLNTEAFF
13 TRBD1 TRBJ2-2 - TRBV5-4 TGTGCCAGCAGCGTAGCACAGGGGGATAGGGTGTTTTTT CASSVAQGDRVFF
15 - TRBJ1-3 - TRBV30 TGTGCCTGGAACCCGGGGCCGTTGAGAGGAAACACCATATATTTT CAWNPGPLRGNTIYF
12 - TRBJ1-1 - TRBV7-9 TGTGCCAGCTCGCGGACGGACACTGAAGCTTTCTTT CASSRTDTEAFF
12 - TRBJ1-2 once TRBV27 TGTGCCAGCTTTGGACAGAACTATGGCTACACCTTC CASFGQNYGYTF
13 - TRBJ1-4 - TRBV7-9 TGTGCCAGCAGCTTCCAATGGGGGGAAAAACTGTTTTTT CASSFQWGEKLFF
13 - TRBJ2-7 - TRBV18 TGTGCCAGCTCCCCTTTCAGCTCCTACGAGCAGTACTTC CASSPFSSYEQYF
12 - TRBJ2-7 once TRBV7-2 TGTGCCAGCAGCTTAGCGTGGAACGAGCAGTACTTC CASSLAWNEQYF
14 TRBD1 TRBJ1-2 - TRBV6-6 TGTGCCAGCAGTCGGACAGGGGGCAACTATGGCTACACCTTC CASSRTGGNYGYTF
14 - TRBJ2-7 - TRBV7-2 TGTGCCAGCAGCTCCAACCCAGGGGCCTACGAGCAGTACTTC CASSSNPGAYEQYF
14 - TRBJ2-3 - TRBV7-2 TGTGCCAGCAGCTTAGTGGGGGCGGAAGATACGCAGTATTTT CASSLVGAEDTQYF
13 - TRBJ2-5 - TRBV28 TGTGCCAGCAGTTCGGGGTTCCTGGAGACCCAGTACTTC CASSSGFLETQYF
15 TRBD1 TRBJ2-1 once TRBV4-3 TGCGCCAGCAGCCCCGCCGGGACAGGGGCGGGTGAGCAGTTCTTC CASSPAGTGAGEQFF
13 - TRBJ2-2 - TRBV25-1 TGTGCCATTCAGGAGGGGAACACCGGGGAGCTGTTTTTT CAIQEGNTGELFF
18 TRBD2 TRBJ2-6 - TRBV19 TGTGCCAGTAGTATAGCTGCAGGGACTACCTCTGGGGCCAACGTCCTGACTTTC CASSIAAGTTSGANVLTF
15 - TRBJ1-3 - TRBV6-5 TGTGCCAGCAGTTACTCGATGGGGTCTGGAAACACCATATATTTT CASSYSMGSGNTIYF
14 TRBD1 TRBJ2-1 - TRBV10-3 TGTGCCATTGGGCCGGGACAGGGGGTAGGTGAGCAGTTCTTC CAIGPGQGVGEQFF
13 - TRBJ2-1 - TRBV7-2 TGTGCCAGCAGAAACAGGGAGGGTAGTGAGCAGTTCTTC CASRNREGSEQFF
16 TRBD1 TRBJ1-2 - TRBV28 TGTGCCAGCAGTAAACCTGGACAGGGGGCTAACTATGGCTACACCTTC CASSKPGQGANYGYTF
13 - TRBJ2-7 - TRBV29-1 TGCAGCGCCCTAGCTAGCGCAACCTACGAGCAGTACTTC CSALASATYEQYF
15 - TRBJ1-3 - TRBV5-1 TGCGCCAGCAGCTTGGTCGGGGGCTCTGGAAACACCATATATTTT CASSLVGGSGNTIYF
12 TRBD1 TRBJ1-5 - TRBV10-3 TGTGCCTCCCGGGACAGAGATCAGCCCCAGCATTTT CASRDRDQPQHF
13 - TRBJ1-4 - TRBV10-3 TGTGCCATCAGCGGGACCCAAAATGAAAAACTGTTTTTT CAISGTQNEKLFF
11 TRBD2 TRBJ2-1 once TRBV20-1 TGCAGTGCTATTGAGCGGGGAGCTCAATTCTTC CSAIERGAQFF
14 TRBD1 TRBJ1-4 - TRBV30 TGTGCCTGGGCCGGGACAGGGAGTTTTAAAAAACTGTTTTTT CAWAGTGSFKKLFF
14 - TRBJ2-3 - TRBV6-1 TGTGCCAGCAGTGAGCCGGGAGAGGGTTATACGCAGTATTTT CASSEPGEGYTQYF
14 - TRBJ2-2 - TRBV6-5 TGTGCCAGCTGGGGCCTTCGACTAACCGGGGAGCTGTTTTTT CASWGLRLTGELFF
11 - TRBJ2-1 once TRBV5-6 TGTGCCAGCAGCTTATATATGGAGCAGTTCTTC CASSLYMEQFF
15 - TRBJ1-4 - TRBV6-1 TGTGCCAGCAGTATCGCGGGAGGGGAGGGTGGAAAACTGTTTTTT CASSIAGGEGGKLFF
15 - TRBJ2-1 - TRBV6-5 TGTGCCAGCAGTTACTCGGTGTTCCCTTACAATGAGCAGTTCTTC CASSYSVFPYNEQFF
13 TRBD1 TRBJ1-2 - TRBV27 TGTGCCAGCAGTTGGGACAGGGACTATGGCTACACCTTC CASSWDRDYGYTF
14 TRBD1 TRBJ2-5 - TRBV7-9 TGTGCCAGCAGCCCCCGGGACAGAAAAGAGACCCAGTACTTC CASSPRDRKETQYF
15 - TRBJ2-2 - TRBV7-3 TGTGCCAGCAGCTTCCGACAGGTTAACACCGGGGAGCTGTTTTTT CASSFRQVNTGELFF
11 - TRBJ2-7 - TRBV25-1 TGTGCCAGCAGTGGAGTGTTGGAGCAGTACTTC CASSGVLEQYF
14 - TRBJ1-1 - TRBV7-2 TGTGCCAGCAGCTTTCTACCGTTGAACACTGAAGCTTTCTTT CASSFLPLNTEAFF
16 - TRBJ2-1 - TRBV7-2 TGTGCCAGCAGCTTAGTTATGGGAGGACACTACAATGAGCAGTTCTTC CASSLVMGGHYNEQFF
11 - TRBJ2-5 - TRBV2 TGTGCCAGCAGGGGGATCGGGACCCAGTACTTC CASRGIGTQYF
16 - TRBJ2-2 - TRBV5-1 TGCGCCAGCAGCCCCCTCGGGCGATCAAACACCGGGGAGCTGTTTTTT CASSPLGRSNTGELFF
15 TRBD1 TRBJ1-2 - TRBV28 TGTGCCAGCAGTCCCCCCGGGACAGGGAAATATGGCTACACCTTC CASSPPGTGKYGYTF
16 TRBD2 TRBJ2-3 - TRBV7-8 TGTGCCAGCAGCTTAGCGCCTAGCGGGGTGGTAGATACGCAGTATTTT CASSLAPSGVVDTQYF
15 - TRBJ2-3 - TRBV5-1 TGCGCCAGCAGCTTGGCCAACAAACAAACGGATACGCAGTATTTT CASSLANKQTDTQYF